The clone carrying this T cell receptor beta chain occurred once. Clones were sequenced by immunoSEQ multiplex PCR, and TCRdb holds only the in-frame ones, with some missing. The table has about 380,000 clones, 95% seen once. The data originate from a study of shared T cell receptors in the human thymus. Looked up from germline, CDR1 is SGHAT and CDR2 is FQNNGV. CDR3 length: 15 amino acids. The ends lost 5 bases at V and 8 bases at J; junction bases unmatched: 7. The clonotype was recovered from a human donor. The chain combines TRBV11-2 with TRBJ2-1; 12 bases agree with TRBD2. The material sequenced was thymocytes. The CDR3 sequence is CASSKRLAGVDEQFF. CDR3 sequence (DNA): TGTGCCAGCAGCAAGAGACTAGCGGGAGTAGATGAGCAGTTCTTC.